The 15 T cell receptor beta chains below come from one sample, sequenced in a study of T cell changes during pregnancy in multiple sclerosis. The assay was immunoSEQ multiplex PCR, and TCRdb's table has in-frame clones only and misses some. The sample holds around 69,000 clones; 91% are singletons and the top ten take roughly 5%. Sequencing used CD8+ T cells from peripheral blood mononuclear cells, obtained before pregnancy. Source of these receptors: a female donor with multiple sclerosis, enrolled in a pregnancy study.

The chain recombines TRBV19 with TRBJ1-4, with D hard to call. This CDR3 comprises 14 residues. Trimming removed 5 bases at V and 4 bases at J, with 11 bases between. The germline V gene has CDR1 LNHDA and CDR2 SQIVND (reference sequence). The CDR3 DNA is TGTGCCAGTAGTGCCGACACGAATAATGAAAAACTGTTTTTT. It translates to CASSADTNNEKLFF.

This clone was observed once. The rearrangement joins TRBV11-2 to TRBJ1-2, with no clear D. Germline-derived CDR1 and CDR2 are SGHAT and FQNNGV. V lost 8 bases and J 4 bases, leaving 11 bases between the germline ends. This CDR3 comprises 12 residues. CDR3 DNA: TGTGCCAGCGCGACATCTTCCTATGGCTACACCTTC. Translated, it gives CASATSSYGYTF.

The chain carries TRBV29-1 and TRBJ2-1; 12 bases map to TRBD2. Germline CDR1 SQVTM, CDR2 ANQGSEA. J lost 4 bases, V lost 1 base, and 2 bases had no gene match. The CDR3 is 15 residues long. The CDR3 is CSVEGTSGDYNEQFF. CDR3 nucleotides: TGCAGCGTTGAAGGGACTAGCGGGGATTACAATGAGCAGTTCTTC.

The chain uses TRBV19 and TRBJ1-1; 9 nucleotides align to TRBD1. Germline values: CDR1 LNHDA, CDR2 SQIVND (reference sequence). The CDR3 consists of 14 residues. V lost 3 bases and J lost 8; bases outside the gene matches: 7. The CDR3 protein is CASSIPSGTGEAFF. Here the CDR3 DNA reads TGTGCCAGTAGTATCCCTTCGGGGACAGGGGAAGCTTTCTTT. The full variable domain, its missing parts supplied by reference TRBV19 and TRBJ1-1, is DGGITQSPKYLFRKEGQNVTLSCEQNLNHDAMYWYRQDPGQGLRLIYYSQIVNDFQKGDIAEGYSVSREKKESFPLTVTSAQKNPTAFYLCASSIPSGTGEAFFGQGTRLTVV.

The chain couples TRBV2 to TRBJ2-2, with 16 positions matching TRBD2. This CDR3 is built from 18 residues. V gave up 8 bases and J gave up 2 bases; unmatched junction bases: 8. Germline V gene sequence: CDR1 SNHLY, CDR2 FYNNEI. CDR3 DNA sequence: TGTGCCAGCGGCCCGGGACTAGCGGGGGGGACCAACACCGGGGAGCTGTTTTTT. Its translation is CASGPGLAGGTNTGELFF.

The chain links TRBV7-2 to TRBJ1-3, with D possibly being TRBD1 (5 bases). Looked up from germline, CDR1 is SGHTA and CDR2 is FQGNSA. V was clipped by 1 base and J by 8 bases, with 12 bases between them. The CDR3 has 14 residues. In DNA form, the CDR3 reads TGTGCCAGCAGCTTAGGTGCGGGGCTTGACACCATATATTTT. Its protein product is CASSLGAGLDTIYF.

The chain couples TRBV5-4 to TRBJ2-3; 10 bases fit TRBD2. The CDR3 contains 16 residues. V lost 4 bases and J lost 4; bases outside the gene matches: 9. The germline CDR1 and CDR2 sequences are SGHNT and YYREEE (reference sequence). In DNA form, the CDR3 reads TGTGCCAGCAGCCCGGCCACGAGCGGGGGGGCAGATACGCAGTATTTT. Its translation is CASSPATSGGADTQYF.

The V gene is TRBV4-1, the J gene TRBJ1-6, with TRBD1 identical over 9 bases. This CDR3 has 15 residues. CDR1 and CDR2 from the germline V gene are MGHRA and YSYEKL. V shed 4 bases and J 9 bases; nucleotides not matched to a gene: 7. The chain's CDR3 is CASSPVDRGGSPLHF. CDR3 nucleotides: TGCGCCAGCAGCCCTGTGGACAGGGGAGGTTCACCCCTCCACTTT.

With regard to this clone: With a much larger clone just one base away, this may be a read error. V gene TRBV6-4 combines with J gene TRBJ2-2, with a weak D call TRBD2 (7 bases). Germline V gene data show CDR1 as MRHNA and CDR2 as SNTAGT. The CDR3 has 14 amino acids. V lost 2 bases and J 6 bases, leaving 10 bases between the germline ends. CDR3 in amino acids: CASSDGGASGELFF. CDR3 DNA sequence: TGTGCCAGCAGTGACGGGGGGGCCTCCGGGGAGCTGTTTTTT.

The chain employs TRBV6-1 and TRBJ2-1, with D perhaps matching TRBD2 (6 bases). The CDR3 length is 14 residues. V was trimmed by 2 bases and J by 6 bases, leaving 11 bases between them. CDR1 and CDR2 (germline): MNHNS, SASEGT. The CDR3 DNA reads as TGTGCCAGCAGTGAAAGCGGGCCGGGCAATGAGCAGTTCTTC. Translation gives CASSESGPGNEQFF.

This clone has only one observation. The chain has TRBV4-1 and TRBJ2-3, with D possibly being TRBD2 (5 bases). CDR1 MGHRA and CDR2 YSYEKL come from the germline V gene. Trimming removed 3 bases at V and 2 bases at J, with 6 bases between. CDR3 size: 13 residues. CDR3 amino acids: CASSQDSTDTQYF. The DNA for the CDR3 is TGCGCCAGCAGCCAGGACTCCACAGATACGCAGTATTTT.

The chain is built from TRBV6-1 and TRBJ1-4; the match to TRBD1 covers 8 bases. The CDR3 contains 17 residues. The germline CDR1 and CDR2 sequences are MNHNS and SASEGT. V shed 4 bases and J 7 bases; nucleotides not matched to a gene: 14. For the CDR3, the DNA is TGTGCCAGCAGTGGTGACAGGGGAGAAAGAGGTCGTGAAAAACTGTTTTTT. Translating gives CASSGDRGERGREKLFF.

This rearrangement joins TRBV15 to TRBJ1-5; D is possibly TRBD1 (5 bases). Germline CDR1 and CDR2: LNHNV and YYDKDF (reference sequence). The CDR3 loop spans 14 amino acids. Trimming stripped 5 bases from V and 2 bases from J, with 10 bases between. The CDR3 nucleotides are TGTGCCACCAGCCTCGCCAGGGGCAATCAGCCCCAGCATTTT. Its protein is CATSLARGNQPQHF.

The V gene is TRBV7-9, the J gene TRBJ2-7; weak D call: TRBD2 (6 bases). Per germline, CDR1 SEHNR and CDR2 FQNEAQ (reference sequence). The CDR3 runs 13 residues. V was trimmed by 10 bases and J by 0 bases, leaving 13 bases between them. For the CDR3, the DNA is TGTGCCAACGGGGGTGACGGCTCCTACGAGCAGTACTTC. This codes for CANGGDGSYEQYF.

V and J are TRBV2 and TRBJ1-2, with 7 nucleotides matching TRBD1. This CDR3 spans 16 amino acids. The ends lost 0 bases at V and 2 bases at J; junction bases unmatched: 6. The V gene's germline CDR1 is SNHLY and CDR2 FYNNEI. CDR3 residues: CASSEAPTGSNYGYTF. In DNA, the CDR3 is TGTGCCAGCAGTGAAGCTCCGACAGGGAGCAACTATGGCTACACCTTC.